Here is one T cell receptor (beta chain) with its context. This sample was included in a study of technical replicates of blood from four donors. The CDR3 is 15 residues long. V lost 4 bases and J lost 4; bases outside the gene matches: 7. CDR1 and CDR2 from the germline V gene are SGHNT and YYREEE (reference sequence). Profiling relied on immunoSEQ multiplex PCR, and the TCRdb table lists in-frame clones only, not all of them. The sample yields tens of thousands of clones, over 90% seen once. Sequencing input: T cells isolated from PBMCs. The source is a human donor in good health. The chain couples TRBV5-4 to TRBJ2-5; 10 nucleotides line up with TRBD2. The CDR3 DNA reads TGTGCCAGCAGCGCTCTAGCGGGGGAATTAGAGACCCAGTACTTC. As protein: CASSALAGELETQYF. The complete variable domain, with remaining parts taken from reference TRBV5-4 and TRBJ2-5, reads ETGVTQSPTHLIKTRGQQVTLRCSSQSGHNTVSWYQQALGQGPQFIFQYYREEENGRGNFPPRFSGLQFPNYSSELNVNALELDDSALYLCASSALAGELETQYFGPGTRLLVL.